What follows is one T cell receptor beta chain and its context. Sequencing used immunoSEQ multiplex PCR; TCRdb keeps in-frame clones, though not all of them. The sample has approximately 99,000 clones; around 94% are singletons. The entry originates in a study of OX40 agonist ivuxolimab in advanced cancers. This CDR3 has 15 amino acids. V shed 5 bases and J 2 bases; nucleotides not matched to a gene: 9. The germline gives CDR1 SGHAT, CDR2 FQNNGV. Material: CD4+ or CD8+ T cells sorted from blood, obtained in a trial of the OX40 agonist ivuxolimab. This chain connects TRBV11-2 to TRBJ2-7, with TRBD1 matching over 7 bases. This receptor was obtained from an adult with an advanced solid tumor such as melanoma, head and neck, liver or kidney cancer. CDR3 sequence (DNA): TGTGCCAGCAGCACACAGAGGGGGCAGACCTACGAGCAGTACTTC. Amino acid sequence: CASSTQRGQTYEQYF.